One sample yielded the 28 T cell receptor beta chains listed below, sequenced in a study of blood T cell repertoires in COVID-19. Generated by immunoSEQ multiplex PCR, the TCRdb table keeps only in-frame clones and is missing some. The sample records 250,000 to 350,000 clones, more than 75% being singletons. Sequencing was carried out using PBMCs or T cells enriched from blood (not recorded which). The receptors here all came from a young woman who had recovered from COVID-19.

The J gene is TRBJ1-2, the V gene TRBV20-1, with D unclear. The CDR3 runs to 11 residues. Trimming left V 6 bases short and J 7 bases short, with 12 bases between. Germline V gives CDR1 DFQATT, CDR2 SNEGSKA (reference sequence). The CDR3 DNA reads as TGCAGTGCAACGGACTCCTCTGGCTACACCTTC. This gives the protein CSATDSSGYTF.

The sample holds one count of this clone. The chain employs TRBV19 and TRBJ2-7; maybe TRBD1 (6 bases). V was cut by 3 bases and J by 6 bases, with 12 bases left in between. The CDR3 is 13 amino acids. Germline loops: CDR1 LNHDA, CDR2 SQIVND (reference sequence). Here the CDR3 reads CASSIVQGTEQYF. CDR3 in DNA: TGTGCCAGTAGTATCGTCCAGGGGACCGAGCAGTACTTC.

Regarding this clone: The junction differs from germline at one of its ends, possibly a read error. The V gene is TRBV6-5, the J gene TRBJ1-1, with D perhaps matching TRBD1 (5 bases). This CDR3 spans 13 amino acids. CDR1 MNHEY and CDR2 SVGAGI come from the germline V gene. DNA of the CDR3: TGTGCCACCAGTCGGGGGTTTAGGACTGAAGCTTTCTTT. This gives the protein CATSRGFRTEAFF.

This chain links TRBV25-1 with TRBJ2-1, with D tentatively TRBD1 (6 bases). V was clipped by 2 bases and J by 3 bases, with 11 bases between them. The CDR3 has 15 amino acids. Germline V gene lookup returns CDR1 MGHDK and CDR2 SYGVNS. The CDR3 loop reads CASSEGQGYYNEQFF. The CDR3 nucleotides are TGTGCCAGCAGTGAAGGGCAGGGGTACTACAATGAGCAGTTCTTC.

The chain carries TRBV10-3 and TRBJ1-1; 10 bases match TRBD1. With 10 bases clipped from V and 5 bases from J, the junction kept 4 bases outside the gene matches. The CDR3 covers 12 residues. Germline V gene data show CDR1 as ENHRY and CDR2 as SYGVKD. This chain's CDR3 is CATSGQGTEAFF. In DNA form, the CDR3 reads TGTGCCACCTCGGGACAGGGGACTGAAGCTTTCTTT.

Only a few counts were recorded for this clone. The V call is TRBV29-1, the J call TRBJ1-1; D remains unclear. CDR3 length equals 13 residues. Trimming removed 6 bases at V and 0 bases at J, with 11 bases between. Germline V gives CDR1 SQVTM, CDR2 ANQGSEA. The CDR3 nucleotides are TGCAGCGTCGATGGACTGCTGAACACTGAAGCTTTCTTT. It is translated as CSVDGLLNTEAFF.

The CDR3 here is CACPRTRFTYEQYF. CDR3 DNA: TGTGCCTGCCCCCGGACTAGGTTTACCTACGAGCAGTACTTC. V and J are TRBV30 and TRBJ2-7; 7 bases fit TRBD2. Germline CDR1 GTSNPN, CDR2 SVGIG (reference sequence). V was pared by 6 bases and J by 2 bases, with 10 bases of the junction left unmatched. This CDR3 region has 14 residues.

This clone has just a few counts. The chain carries TRBV28 and TRBJ1-1; 8 bases fit TRBD1. Germline V gene sequence: CDR1 MDHEN, CDR2 SYDVKM. V lost 8 bases to trimming and J lost 11 bases; unmatched junction nucleotides: 13. The length of the CDR3 is 13 residues. Here the CDR3 reads CASLSGRTGSAFF. In nucleotides, the CDR3 is TGTGCCAGCCTCAGTGGTAGGACAGGGTCTGCTTTCTTT.

Ten or more counts support this clone. J is TRBJ2-1 and V is TRBV19; 10 bases align to TRBD2. CDR1 is LNHDA, CDR2 SQIVND, per germline (reference sequence). The length of the CDR3 is 14 residues. V lost 3 bases, J lost 9 bases, and 5 bases stayed unmatched. CDR3 nucleotides: TGTGCCAGTAGTATCCCGGGACTAGCGCCTGAGCAGTTCTTC. It specifies CASSIPGLAPEQFF.

V gene TRBV7-2 combines with J gene TRBJ1-3; no firm D call. The CDR3 length is 16 residues. Trimming took 5 bases from V and 0 from J, leaving 14 bases between them. Germline lookup yields CDR1 SGHTA and CDR2 FQGNSA. The CDR3 bases are TGTGCCAGCAGCCCGAACGTTTACAGCTCTGGAAACACCATATATTTT. Protein product: CASSPNVYSSGNTIYF. Together with reference TRBV7-2 and TRBJ1-3, the CDR3 gives the full variable domain: GAGVSQSPSNKVTEKGKDVELRCDPISGHTALYWYRQSLGQGLEFLIYFQGNSAPDKSGLPSDRFSAERTGGSVSTLTIQRTQQEDSAVYLCASSPNVYSSGNTIYFGEGSWLTVV.

This chain links TRBV10-3 with TRBJ1-6, with D perhaps matching TRBD1 (5 bases). CDR3 length equals 19 residues. Germline V gene sequence: CDR1 ENHRY, CDR2 SYGVKD. With 0 bases removed from V and 1 base from J, the gap between germline ends came to 16 bases. CDR3 region: CAISESSLLRQSYNSPLHF. The CDR3 bases are TGTGCCATCAGTGAGTCCTCCCTTCTCCGACAGTCCTATAATTCACCCCTCCACTTT.

The chain carries TRBV19 and TRBJ2-2, with D perhaps matching TRBD2 (6 bases). Trimming removed 8 bases from V and 6 bases from J, with 16 bases in between. The CDR3 extends over 14 amino acids. Per germline, CDR1 LNHDA and CDR2 SQIVND (reference sequence). CDR3 coding DNA: TGTGCCAGTCGCGATAAGTGGGGGGCCGGGGAGCTGTTTTTT. Its protein is CASRDKWGAGELFF.

V usage is TRBV13 and J usage is TRBJ2-1, with 11 nucleotides matching TRBD2. CDR3 length equals 15 residues. With 5 bases clipped from V and 9 bases from J, the junction kept 9 bases outside the gene matches. Germline lookup yields CDR1 PRHDT and CDR2 FYEKMQ (reference sequence). In DNA form, the CDR3 reads TGTGCCAGCAGCCTAGATAGCGGGGGGGGCGGTGAGCAGTTCTTC. Its protein is CASSLDSGGGGEQFF. Full variable domain (remainder filled in from reference TRBV13 and TRBJ2-1): AAGVIQSPRHLIKEKRETATLKCYPIPRHDTVYWYQQGPGQDPQFLISFYEKMQSDKGSIPDRFSAQQFSDYHSELNMSSLELGDSALYFCASSLDSGGGGEQFFGPGTRLTVL.

This clone was seen once. CDR3 sequence: CASSGTGGANTQYF. Written as DNA, the CDR3 is TGTGCCAGCAGTGGGACAGGGGGCGCGAATACGCAGTATTTT. The chain links TRBV6-4 to TRBJ2-3, with 11 positions matching TRBD1. CDR3 length equals 14 residues. Unmatched junction bases numbered 4, after V lost 4 bases and J lost 7 bases. CDR1 is MRHNA, CDR2 SNTAGT, per germline.

The chain couples TRBV19 to TRBJ2-5, with D possibly TRBD2 on 5 matching bases. The CDR3 loop spans 18 amino acids. Germline CDR1 reads LNHDA; CDR2 reads SQIVND (reference sequence). Trimming took off 6 bases at V and 5 bases at J, with 28 bases between the two ends. In DNA, the CDR3 is TGTGCCAGTAGCCGCTCTTTAGGGAGATTGGCCAAGAAGGAGACCCAGTACTTC. Protein sequence: CASSRSLGRLAKKETQYF.

In its sample, this clone was seen a few times. This chain joins TRBV5-1 and TRBJ1-4, with D tentatively TRBD1 (6 bases). V was pared by 6 bases and J by 7 bases, with 16 bases between. This CDR3 is 14 amino acids long. The germline V gene encodes CDR1 SGHRS and CDR2 YFSETQ. The CDR3 DNA is TGCGCCAGCACCCCACAGGGTGGGGGTGAAAAACTGTTTTTT. This sequence encodes CASTPQGGGEKLFF.

The chain has TRBV28 and TRBJ1-5; no clear D. CDR1 is MDHEN, CDR2 SYDVKM, per germline. CDR3 length: 14 amino acids. V lost 4 bases and J lost 4, with 11 bases in between. The CDR3 here is CASSSRRFNQPQHF. The CDR3 coding sequence is TGTGCCAGCAGTTCACGCAGATTTAATCAGCCCCAGCATTTT.

The rearrangement joins TRBV4-3 to TRBJ1-2, with TRBD1 as a possible D gene (5 bases). Trimming took off 4 bases at V and 4 bases at J, with 16 bases between the two ends. CDR1 and CDR2 (germline): LGHNA, YSLEER. CDR3 length: 15 residues. For the CDR3, the DNA is TGCGCCAGCAGCCCGGCCACAGGATATGGCTATGGCTACACCTTC. It codes for CASSPATGYGYGYTF.

In its sample, this clone was seen once. This chain joins TRBV7-9 and TRBJ1-2; 8 bases fit TRBD1. The CDR3 loop spans 16 amino acids. The trim removed 3 bases at V and 0 bases at J, leaving 6 bases unmatched. Germline V lookup: CDR1 SEHNR, CDR2 FQNEAQ (reference sequence). The CDR3 nucleotides are TGTGCCAGCAGCTTGGACAGGGCCACACCTAACTATGGCTACACCTTC. This sequence encodes CASSLDRATPNYGYTF.

The CDR3 protein is CASSFLQGGYGYTF. The CDR3 nucleotides read TGCGCCAGCAGCTTTCTCCAGGGAGGCTATGGCTACACCTTC. The rearrangement joins TRBV5-1 to TRBJ1-2; possible D gene TRBD1, 5 bases. V lost 2 bases, J lost 4 bases, and 12 bases lay in between. The CDR3 loop spans 14 amino acids. The germline gives CDR1 SGHRS, CDR2 YFSETQ.

This chain links TRBV27 with TRBJ1-2; 7 bases fit TRBD1. Germline-derived CDR1 and CDR2 are MNHEY and SMNVEV (reference sequence). The CDR3 runs to 13 residues. V lost 5 bases, J lost 4 bases, and 4 bases stayed unmatched. The CDR3 loop is CASSINRGYGYTF. CDR3 nucleotide sequence: TGTGCCAGCAGTATTAACAGGGGCTATGGCTACACCTTC.

This clone was counted between two and nine times. This chain connects TRBV3-1 (or the pseudogene TRBV3-2) to TRBJ1-1; TRBD1 is a possible D gene (6 bases). CDR1 is LGHDT and CDR2 is YNNKEL in the germline V gene (reference sequence). CDR3 length equals 14 residues. Trimming took 1 base from V and 5 from J, leaving 11 bases between them. DNA for the CDR3: TGTGCCAGCAGCCAAGCTTGGGGGCGGACTGAAGCTTTCTTT. It encodes CASSQAWGRTEAFF.

V and J are TRBV15 and TRBJ2-5; 12 bases agree with TRBD2. This CDR3 spans 14 amino acids. The germline gives CDR1 LNHNV, CDR2 YYDKDF (reference sequence). V shed 9 bases and J 4 bases; nucleotides not matched to a gene: 6. The CDR3 DNA reads TGTGCCACTAGACTAGCGGGGGTGGGAGAGACCCAGTACTTC. Translating it yields CATRLAGVGETQYF. The full variable domain, completed using reference TRBV15 and TRBJ2-5, is DAMVIQNPRYQVTQFGKPVTLSCSQTLNHNVMYWYQQKSSQAPKLLFHYYDKDFNNEADTPDNFQSRRPNTSFCFLDIRSPGLGDTAMYLCATRLAGVGETQYFGPGTRLLVL.

J is TRBJ2-5 and V is TRBV10-3; maybe TRBD2 (6 bases). V was cut by 7 bases and J by 2 bases, with 14 bases left in between. The CDR3 consists of 14 residues. Germline-derived CDR1 and CDR2 are ENHRY and SYGVKD. The CDR3 protein is CAINSGGNQETQYF. The CDR3 DNA sequence: TGTGCCATCAATTCCGGGGGAAATCAAGAGACCCAGTACTTC.

The V gene is TRBV4-3, the J gene TRBJ2-5, with D possibly matching TRBD2 (6 bases). This CDR3 comprises 16 residues. V lost 6 bases to trimming and J lost 0 bases, with 17 bases between them. From germline, CDR1 is LGHNA and CDR2 YSLEER. CDR3 residues: CASRGGAVSHQETQYF. CDR3 DNA: TGCGCCAGCAGGGGGGGAGCGGTGTCCCACCAAGAGACCCAGTACTTC.

The chain links TRBV4-2 to TRBJ2-7; 8 bases map to TRBD1. Germline values: CDR1 LGHNA, CDR2 YNFKEQ. The V gene end was trimmed by 0 bases and the J gene end by 5 bases; junction bases not matched to a gene: 6. CDR3 length: 15 amino acids. This chain's CDR3 is CASSQDQGAGNEQYF. In nucleotides, the CDR3 is TGTGCCAGCAGCCAAGACCAGGGGGCGGGCAACGAGCAGTACTTC.

The chain combines TRBV7-3 with TRBJ2-7; 7 nucleotides align to TRBD1. CDR3 size: 13 residues. J lost 3 bases, V lost 3 bases, and 2 bases had no gene match. From germline, CDR1 is SGHTA and CDR2 FQGTGA. The CDR3 nucleotides are TGTGCCAGCAGCTTTGGGACAGACTACGAGCAGTACTTC. Protein sequence: CASSFGTDYEQYF.

The chain employs TRBV5-1 and TRBJ2-5, with a tentative D call TRBD1 (5 bases). CDR1 is SGHRS and CDR2 is YFSETQ in the germline V gene. Trimming left V 6 bases short and J 0 bases short, with 9 bases between. CDR3 size: 13 residues. The CDR3 region is CASNSGNQETQYF. Written as DNA, the CDR3 is TGCGCCAGCAACTCAGGGAACCAAGAGACCCAGTACTTC.